This T cell receptor (beta chain) was documented in a study of blood T cell repertoires in COVID-19. As for the study in general: The samples span acute and convalescent COVID-19 from the United States, Italy and Spain.

Enrollees, roughly 18 to 89 years old, lived in 24 US areas. Participant-reported clinical history was the basis for cohort assignment. This CDR3 contains 16 residues. The V gene's germline CDR1 is MDHEN and CDR2 SYDVKM. V shed 1 base and J 6 bases; nucleotides not matched to a gene: 2. Original methodology: Researchers report that nucleated cell counts were estimated from reference gene primer amplification. TCRdb's table, derived via immunoSEQ multiplex PCR, lists solely in-frame clones and lacks some. V and J calls and clone size are given by that table; D and trimming were obtained from the DNA. The repertoire has more than 120,000 clones, 84% of them found once; the top ten carry roughly 3.7%.

V and J are TRBV28 and TRBJ2-1; 14 nucleotides agree with TRBD2. Material: PBMCs or T cells enriched from blood (not recorded which). This TCR was recovered from a man over 45 in a cohort exposed to, infected with or recovered from COVID-19 (not recorded which). CDR3 nucleotide sequence: TGTGCCAGCAGTTTATCCGGGACTAGCGGGGGCAATGAGCAGTTCTTC. This sequence encodes CASSLSGTSGGNEQFF.